Each of the 31 T cell receptor beta chains below was sequenced from the same sample in a study of OX40 agonist ivuxolimab in advanced cancers. Assay used: immunoSEQ multiplex PCR; TCRdb lists only in-frame clones, some missing. The sample has 95,000 to 100,000 clones; about 80% are singletons. Sequenced material: CD4+ or CD8+ T cells sorted from blood, taken in a trial of the OX40 agonist ivuxolimab. Receptor source: an adult with an advanced solid tumor such as melanoma, head and neck, liver or kidney cancer.

This clone was recorded only once. The chain employs TRBV7-9 and TRBJ2-5, with 11 nucleotides matching TRBD2. V shed 5 bases, J shed 1 base, and the junction held 6 bases outside the gene matches. Germline values: CDR1 SEHNR, CDR2 FQNEAQ (reference sequence). The CDR3 runs 16 residues. CDR3 sequence (DNA): TGTGCCAGCAGCCCACGACTAGCGGGAAGCCAAGAGACCCAGTACTTC. Translating it yields CASSPRLAGSQETQYF.

The chain carries TRBV6-5 and TRBJ2-7; D gene unclear. This CDR3 contains 10 residues. Germline V gives CDR1 MNHEY, CDR2 SVGAGI. The V gene lost 6 bases and the J gene lost 4 bases, with 4 bases spanning the gap. CDR3 nucleotide sequence: TGTGCCAGCAGGGATTACGAGCAGTACTTC. Translated: CASRDYEQYF.

J is TRBJ1-6 and V is TRBV5-1, with TRBD1 matching over 7 bases. The CDR3 runs to 16 residues. V was pared by 1 base and J by 8 bases, with 9 bases of the junction left unmatched. Germline assignment: CDR1 SGHRS and CDR2 YFSETQ. The CDR3: CASSLPGPGGDSPLHF. The CDR3, as DNA: TGCGCCAGCAGCTTGCCTGGCCCAGGGGGTGATTCACCCCTCCACTTT. Full variable domain (outside the CDR3, taken from reference TRBV5-1 and TRBJ1-6): KAGVTQTPRYLIKTRGQQVTLSCSPISGHRSVSWYQQTPGQGLQFLFEYFSETQRNKGNFPGRFSGRQFSNSRSEMNVSTLELGDSALYLCASSLPGPGGDSPLHFGNGTRLTVT.

The chain joins TRBV27 to TRBJ2-2, with 9 bases matching TRBD1. This CDR3 has 16 amino acids. Unmatched junction bases numbered 9, after V lost 4 bases and J lost 6 bases. Germline values: CDR1 MNHEY, CDR2 SMNVEV (reference sequence). CDR3 in amino acids: CASSSLRGQGPGELFF. The DNA for the CDR3 is TGTGCCAGCAGTTCTCTCAGGGGACAGGGCCCCGGGGAGCTGTTTTTT.

J is TRBJ2-7 and V is TRBV7-8, with 11 bases fitting TRBD2. Germline V gives CDR1 SGHVS, CDR2 FQNEAQ. The CDR3 totals 16 residues. V lost 1 base and J lost 4; bases outside the gene matches: 6. CDR3 region: CASSLELAGAAYEQYF. The CDR3 DNA reads as TGTGCCAGCAGCTTAGAACTAGCGGGAGCCGCTTACGAGCAGTACTTC. The variable domain in full, with the rest retrieved from reference TRBV7-8 and TRBJ2-7, is GAGVSQSPRYKVAKRGQDVALRCDPISGHVSLFWYQQALGQGPEFLTYFQNEAQLDKSGLPSDRFFAERPEGSVSTLKIQRTQQEDSAVYLCASSLELAGAAYEQYFGPGTRLTVT.

This rearrangement joins TRBV7-9 to TRBJ2-1, with 12 bases matching TRBD2. The CDR3 is made up of 15 amino acids. Germline trimming cut 5 bases from V and 7 bases from J; bases unmatched to any gene: 6. Germline CDR1 is SEHNR and CDR2 is FQNEAQ (reference sequence). The CDR3 nucleotides are TGTGCCAGCAGCGCGACTAGCGGGAGTCAAAATGAGCAGTTCTTC. Translating it yields CASSATSGSQNEQFF. The full variable domain, with the rest looked up from reference TRBV7-9 and TRBJ2-1, is DTGVSQNPRHKITKRGQNVTFRCDPISEHNRLYWYRQTLGQGPEFLTYFQNEAQLEKSRLLSDRFSAERPKGSFSTLEIQRTEQGDSAMYLCASSATSGSQNEQFFGPGTRLTVL.

This clone was seen a few times. The rearrangement uses TRBV11-1 and TRBJ2-3, with D perhaps matching TRBD1 or TRBD2 (5 bases each). Germline V gives CDR1 SGHAT, CDR2 FQDESV (reference sequence). The V and J ends lost 3 bases and 0 bases respectively, with 10 bases between them. This CDR3 has 15 amino acids. In nucleotides, the CDR3 is TGTGCCAGCAGCTTTTCCGGGGACAGCACAGATACGCAGTATTTT. This encodes CASSFSGDSTDTQYF.

The chain is built from TRBV12-5 and TRBJ2-5; 8 nucleotides match TRBD1. V gave up 0 bases and J gave up 1 base; unmatched junction bases: 7. This CDR3 has 17 amino acids. Germline lookup yields CDR1 LGHNT and CDR2 FRNRAP. The CDR3 here is CASGLVVGGQGQETQYF. Written as DNA, the CDR3 is TGTGCTAGTGGTTTGGTAGTAGGCGGACAGGGCCAAGAGACCCAGTACTTC. Variable domain in full (rest from reference TRBV12-5 and TRBJ2-5): DARVTQTPRHKVTEMGQEVTMRCQPILGHNTVFWYRQTMMQGLELLAYFRNRAPLDDSGMPKDRFSAEMPDATLATLKIQPSEPRDSAVYFCASGLVVGGQGQETQYFGPGTRLLVL.

V is TRBV11-2 and J is TRBJ1-4; D is possibly TRBD1 (5 bases). The V gene lost 5 bases and the J gene lost 8 bases, with 18 bases spanning the gap. This CDR3 has 15 residues. Germline assignment: CDR1 SGHAT and CDR2 FQNNGV. CDR3 loop: CASSLSRGGEEKLFF. For the CDR3, the DNA is TGTGCCAGCAGCCTCAGCCGGGGGGGGGAAGAAAAACTGTTTTTT.

This clone has a single count. The chain has TRBV30 and TRBJ2-1, with 8 bases identical to TRBD2. Germline assignment: CDR1 GTSNPN and CDR2 SVGIG (reference sequence). This CDR3 spans 15 amino acids. V lost 3 bases, J lost 9 bases, and 13 bases stayed unmatched. CDR3 coding DNA: TGTGCCTGGAGAGCTATAGCGGGAAGTGGTAGTGAGCAGTTCTTC. The encoded protein is CAWRAIAGSGSEQFF. The full variable domain, in which reference TRBV30 and TRBJ2-1 provide the parts outside the CDR3, is SQTIHQWPATLVQPVGSPLSLECTVEGTSNPNLYWYRQAAGRGLQLLFYSVGIGQISSEVPQNLSASRPQDRQFILSSKKLLLSDSGFYLCAWRAIAGSGSEQFFGPGTRLTVL.

V is TRBV22-1 and J is TRBJ1-5. TRBV22-1 is tagged as a pseudogene. This CDR3 has 18 amino acids. CDR3 DNA: TGTCCTGGGAGCGCACCGGGACGAGGGGCAATAGTTGGTCAGCCCCAGCATTTT. Protein: CPGSAPGRGAIVGQPQHF.

The V and J genes are TRBV25-1 and TRBJ1-6; possible D gene TRBD1, 6 bases. V lost 6 bases and J 6 bases, leaving 15 bases between the germline ends. CDR1 is MGHDK, CDR2 SYGVNS, per germline. This CDR3 spans 15 amino acids. The CDR3 loop reads CASRFGTLGNSPLHF. In nucleotides, the CDR3 is TGTGCCAGCAGGTTCGGGACACTGGGTAATTCACCCCTCCACTTT.

The chain employs TRBV28 and TRBJ2-1; D possibly corresponds to TRBD1 (6 bases). V was shortened by 2 bases and J by 4 bases, with 12 bases between the two germline ends. The CDR3 consists of 15 residues. Germline CDR1 and CDR2: MDHEN and SYDVKM. This CDR3 reads CASSLHGTPYNEQFF. The DNA of the CDR3 is TGTGCCAGCAGTTTACATGGGACACCTTACAATGAGCAGTTCTTC. The full variable domain, with the rest looked up from reference TRBV28 and TRBJ2-1, is DVKVTQSSRYLVKRTGEKVFLECVQDMDHENMFWYRQDPGLGLRLIYFSYDVKMKEKGDIPEGYSVSREKKERFSLILESASTNQTSMYLCASSLHGTPYNEQFFGPGTRLTVL.

This clone has only a few counts. This chain uses TRBV18 with TRBJ1-4; no reliable D call. This CDR3 has 15 residues. In germline, CDR1 is KGHSH, CDR2 LQKENI. Trimming left V 2 bases short and J 5 bases short, with 12 bases between. CDR3 bases: TGTGCCAGCTCACCAACTGGGAAGTCGAATGAAAAACTGTTTTTT. Its protein is CASSPTGKSNEKLFF.

V is TRBV5-4 and J is TRBJ1-3; 8 bases match TRBD1. CDR1 is SGHNT and CDR2 is YYREEE in the germline V gene (reference sequence). Trimming took 5 bases from V and 7 from J; bases not matched to a gene: 11. CDR3 length equals 15 residues. The CDR3 sequence is CASSLTGTGLNTIYF. DNA for the CDR3: TGTGCCAGCAGTTTAACCGGGACAGGACTCAACACCATATATTTT.

This clone appeared many times. The chain links TRBV2 to TRBJ1-5, with D possibly matching TRBD1 (5 bases). The CDR3 runs 15 residues. Trimming took 6 bases from V and 0 from J, leaving 12 bases between them. Germline CDR1 SNHLY, CDR2 FYNNEI. The CDR3 protein is CASRSDSNSNQPQHF. The CDR3 DNA reads TGTGCCAGCAGGTCCGACAGTAATAGCAATCAGCCCCAGCATTTT.

The chain is built from TRBV19 and TRBJ2-2; 7 positions agree with TRBD1. Germline CDR1 and CDR2: LNHDA and SQIVND (reference sequence). CDR3 size: 14 residues. V was clipped by 8 bases and J by 7 bases; unmatched bases: 10. The CDR3 region is CASRQTRGIGELFF. In DNA, the CDR3 is TGTGCCAGTCGCCAAACCAGGGGGATCGGGGAGCTGTTTTTT.

The J gene is TRBJ2-2, the V gene TRBV5-1; D ambiguous. V gave up 1 base and J gave up 3 bases, with 10 bases separating them. Germline-derived CDR1 and CDR2 are SGHRS and YFSETQ. This CDR3 has 15 residues. CDR3 nucleotide sequence: TGCGCCAGCAGCTTGATAGGGCGCGACACCGGGGAGCTGTTTTTT. Residues: CASSLIGRDTGELFF.

The chain is built from TRBV28 and TRBJ2-5; tentative D call: TRBD2 (6 bases). Germline V gene data show CDR1 as MDHEN and CDR2 as SYDVKM. This CDR3 comprises 13 residues. With 6 bases removed from V and 4 bases from J, the gap between germline ends came to 12 bases. The CDR3 DNA sequence: TGTGCCAGCAGGGCGGGACTCGGAGAGACCCAGTACTTC. It codes for CASRAGLGETQYF.

V and J are TRBV7-3 and TRBJ2-1, with 9 nucleotides matching TRBD2. This CDR3 is 13 amino acids long. From germline, CDR1 is SGHTA and CDR2 FQGTGA. The junction had 1 base not matched to a gene; V was cut back by 0 bases and J by 10 bases. The CDR3 loop is CASSLTLAGEQFF. Written as DNA, the CDR3 is TGTGCCAGCAGCTTAACTCTAGCGGGGGAGCAGTTCTTC.

This clone was observed at least ten times. The rearrangement joins TRBV20-1 to TRBJ2-1; D gene unclear. Germline V CDR1 and CDR2: DFQATT, SNEGSKA (reference sequence). CDR3 length: 11 amino acids. With 7 bases removed from V and 7 bases from J, the gap between germline ends came to 11 bases. The CDR3 DNA sequence: TGCAGTGGTGGGCTAGGTAATGAGCAGTTCTTC. Its protein is CSGGLGNEQFF.

CDR3 in DNA: TGTGCCTGGAACATTCTACGACGGGGCACAGATACGCAGTATTTT. This sequence encodes CAWNILRRGTDTQYF. V gene TRBV30 combines with J gene TRBJ2-3; D gene ambiguous. Trimming removed 4 bases at V and 1 base at J, with 15 bases between. CDR1 is GTSNPN, CDR2 SVGIG, per germline (reference sequence). The CDR3 has 15 residues.

This clone appeared a single time. The CDR3 region has the DNA TGCGCCAGCAGCTTGGACCTAGGGGTCGGCACTGAAGCTTTCTTT. Protein sequence: CASSLDLGVGTEAFF. The V gene is TRBV5-1, the J gene TRBJ1-1; tentatively, D is TRBD1 (5 bases). Germline loops: CDR1 SGHRS, CDR2 YFSETQ. V was shortened by 0 bases and J by 4 bases, with 13 bases between the two germline ends. The CDR3 has 15 amino acids.

The chain employs TRBV25-1 and TRBJ2-7, with TRBD1 as a possible D gene (6 bases). V lost 4 bases, J lost 1 base, and 11 bases lay in between. CDR1 is MGHDK and CDR2 is SYGVNS in the germline V gene. CDR3 length: 14 amino acids. CDR3 DNA: TGTGCCAGCAGTGTGGGGGCAGAATCCTACGAGCAGTACTTC. Translating gives CASSVGAESYEQYF.

The rearrangement joins TRBV30 to TRBJ2-1; D call uncertain. The germline gives CDR1 GTSNPN, CDR2 SVGIG (reference sequence). This CDR3 comprises 12 residues. Trimming pared 2 bases from V and 6 bases from J, leaving 8 bases between. Here the CDR3 DNA reads TGTGCCTGGAGTCCATGGAGCAATGAGCAGTTCTTC. It codes for CAWSPWSNEQFF.

The CDR3 region is CAISGRGGDSGNEQFF. CDR3 coding DNA: TGTGCCATCAGTGGGAGGGGGGGCGACTCCGGCAATGAGCAGTTCTTC. The rearrangement uses TRBV10-3 and TRBJ2-1; TRBD2 is a possible D gene (7 bases). The length of the CDR3 is 16 residues. Germline assignment: CDR1 ENHRY and CDR2 SYGVKD. The V end lost 4 bases, the J end lost 6 bases, and 19 bases lay between the germline ends.

The J gene is TRBJ2-5, the V gene TRBV5-4, with 9 positions matching TRBD1. Germline V gene sequence: CDR1 SGHNT, CDR2 YYREEE (reference sequence). The CDR3 contains 17 residues. V gave up 3 bases and J gave up 2 bases; unmatched junction bases: 11. The CDR3 DNA sequence: TGTGCCAGCAGCTCCTTGGGCAGGACAGGGGATCAAGAGACCCAGTACTTC. Residues: CASSSLGRTGDQETQYF.

The rearrangement joins TRBV13 to TRBJ2-2; 16 bases fit TRBD2. Germline V lookup: CDR1 PRHDT, CDR2 FYEKMQ (reference sequence). J gave up 5 bases and V 5 bases, and 14 bases lay outside the gene matches. The CDR3 length is 20 residues. CDR3 in amino acids: CASSPPGLAGGPAGTGELFF. The CDR3 coding sequence is TGTGCCAGCAGCCCACCGGGACTAGCGGGGGGGCCAGCGGGAACCGGGGAGCTGTTTTTT.

The V and J genes are TRBV6-6 and TRBJ2-5; 11 bases line up with TRBD2. The CDR3 covers 16 residues. V was clipped by 2 bases and J by 5 bases; unmatched bases: 7. Germline V CDR1 and CDR2: MNHNY, SVGAGI (reference sequence). DNA of the CDR3: TGTGCCAGCAGTTACCCTTTAGCGGGGGGGACGGAGACCCAGTACTTC. This encodes CASSYPLAGGTETQYF.

Comments on this clone: Its ends do not fully match the called genes, so a read error is possible. The CDR3 DNA sequence: TGCGCCAGCAGGTTGGGGCGGGCGAACTATGGCTACACCTTC. Translating gives CASRLGRANYGYTF. The chain employs TRBV5-1 and TRBJ1-2; D possibly corresponds to TRBD1 (5 bases). CDR3 length: 14 amino acids. The V gene's germline CDR1 is SGHRS and CDR2 YFSETQ. The full variable domain, rest sourced from reference TRBV5-1 and TRBJ1-2, is KAGVTQTPRYLIKTRGQQVTLSCSPISGHRSVSWYQQTPGQGLQFLFEYFSETQRNKGNFPGRFSGRQFSNSRSEMNVSTLELGDSALYLCASRLGRANYGYTFGSGTRLTVV.

This clone was detected a few times. CDR3 loop: CASSQSGAATNEKLFF. CDR3 DNA sequence: TGTGCCAGCAGCCAATCCGGGGCAGCAACTAATGAAAAACTGTTTTTT. The chain links TRBV4-2 to TRBJ1-4, with D maybe TRBD1 (5 bases). Trimming pared 2 bases from V and 0 bases from J, leaving 10 bases between. CDR3 length equals 16 residues. CDR1 is LGHNA and CDR2 is YNFKEQ in the germline V gene.